This entry is about one T cell receptor (beta chain). The sample belongs to a study of blood T cell repertoires in COVID-19. Study-wide background: The United States, Italy and Spain were the sources of the acute and convalescent COVID-19 samples. PBMCs, B-cell-depleted T cells, or T cells provided the cDNA or gDNA that made up the material.

Study processing details: Amplifying reference gene primers gave estimates of nucleated cell counts. The assay was immunoSEQ multiplex PCR, and TCRdb's table has in-frame clones only and misses some. The V and J calls and the clone size are those of that table, but D and trimming were determined from the DNA. The table has approximately 240,000 clones, around 81% seen once. The V gene's germline CDR1 is MNHEY and CDR2 SMNVEV (reference sequence). V lost 2 bases and J 0 bases, leaving 10 bases between the germline ends. The CDR3 consists of 15 residues. The receptor's source is an older woman with active or convalescent COVID-19. What was sequenced was peripheral blood. The chain has TRBV27 and TRBJ1-2; D is ambiguous. This chain's CDR3 is CASSLIGVANYGYTF. The CDR3 DNA follows: TGTGCCAGCAGTTTAATCGGGGTAGCTAACTATGGCTACACCTTC.